Listed here is a single T cell receptor (beta chain). As yet, its antigen is unknown. Trimming took 7 bases from V and 5 from J, leaving 13 bases between them. Germline loops: CDR1 SGDLS, CDR2 YYNGEE. CDR3 length: 12 amino acids. This entry comes from a study of graft-versus-host responses after intestinal transplantation. Study-level information: All recipients got anti-thymocyte globulin induction, then tacrolimus and steroids for roughly three years.

Study observations and caveats: Recipient marrow showed GvH clones, some seen first in ileum or blood. Allograft graft-versus-host to host-versus-graft clonal ratios ran high in patients with graft-donor T cell macrochimerism.

Some clones are missing from TCRdb's copy, which holds only in-frame ones; the method was immunoSEQ multiplex PCR. The top ten clones hold over 8% of a sample with 9,500 to 12,000 clones, roughly three quarters of them seen once. Graft specimens yielded both intraepithelial and lamina propria lymphocytes. The source was ileum tissue, collected 23 days after intestinal transplant. V is TRBV9 and J is TRBJ2-7; D gene uncertain. The sequence was collected from a human patient who received an intestinal transplant, so some T cells may come from the graft donor. Here the CDR3 reads CASGSSVDEQYF. In DNA, the CDR3 is TGTGCCAGCGGAAGTAGTGTGGACGAGCAGTACTTC.